These T cell receptor beta chains were read from a single sample in a study of naive and memory T cell subsets. Via MiXCR, TCRdb re-called the UMI-ligation and nested PCR reads, giving one row per CDR3 protein. This table has 77,000 or so distinct CDR3 sequences, over 10% appearing once. The source material was central memory CD4+ T cells from blood. The origin of the receptors is a human donor in good health. CDR3s include the opening cysteine and the closing phenylalanine or tryptophan. The order of the fields is V gene, J gene, D gene, clone size, CDR3 protein, CDR3 DNA. D genes are given only for firm matches. Expanded clones are given a class, and other clones once, few, many or no size at all.

v_gene: TRBV29-1
j_gene: TRBJ2-5
d_gene: TRBD2
abundance: many
CDR3aa: CSVLGGGRGQETQYF
CDR3nt: TGCAGCGTTTTGGGGGGGGGTCGAGGCCAAGAGACCCAGTACTTC

v_gene: TRBV4-1
j_gene: TRBJ2-1
d_gene: TRBD2
abundance: NA
CDR3aa: CASRKTSGYNEQFF
CDR3nt: TGCGCCAGCAGGAAGACTAGCGGTTACAATGAGCAGTTCTTC

v_gene: TRBV12-3/TRBV12-4
j_gene: TRBJ1-5
d_gene: NA
abundance: NA
CDR3aa: CASSWDGYQPQHF
CDR3nt: TGTGCCAGCAGTTGGGACGGATATCAGCCCCAGCATTTT

v_gene: TRBV11-2
j_gene: TRBJ1-1
d_gene: NA
abundance: NA
CDR3aa: CASSMGRRGTEAFF
CDR3nt: TGTGCCAGCAGCATGGGTCGTAGGGGCACTGAAGCTTTCTTT

v_gene: TRBV7-8
j_gene: TRBJ2-7
d_gene: TRBD1
abundance: NA
CDR3aa: CASSSDREYF
CDR3nt: TGTGCCAGCAGCTCGGACAGGGAGTACTTC

v_gene: TRBV14
j_gene: TRBJ2-7
d_gene: NA
abundance: NA
CDR3aa: CASSIGSGPGPYEQYF
CDR3nt: TGTGCCAGCAGCATAGGAAGCGGCCCCGGACCCTACGAGCAGTACTTC

v_gene: TRBV7-9
j_gene: TRBJ2-1
d_gene: NA
abundance: few
CDR3aa: CASSLYYGRTQGEQFF
CDR3nt: TGTGCCAGCAGCTTATATTACGGCAGAACTCAGGGTGAGCAGTTCTTC

v_gene: TRBV20-1
j_gene: TRBJ2-3
d_gene: NA
abundance: many
CDR3aa: CSAKDFTDTQYF
CDR3nt: TGCAGTGCTAAGGATTTCACAGATACGCAGTATTTT

v_gene: TRBV5-4
j_gene: TRBJ2-7
d_gene: TRBD2
abundance: many
CDR3aa: CASSSKKRESYEQYF
CDR3nt: TGTGCCAGCAGCTCCAAAAAGCGGGAATCCTACGAGCAGTACTTC

v_gene: TRBV12-3/TRBV12-4
j_gene: TRBJ2-6
d_gene: NA
abundance: NA
CDR3aa: CASSFDPGGLTGANVLTF
CDR3nt: TGTGCCAGCAGCTTCGATCCTGGAGGGCTAACTGGGGCCAACGTCCTGACTTTC

v_gene: TRBV11-2
j_gene: TRBJ2-3
d_gene: NA
abundance: few
CDR3aa: CASSLNPRSDTQYF
CDR3nt: TGTGCCAGCAGCTTAAATCCGCGGTCAGATACGCAGTATTTT

v_gene: TRBV5-5
j_gene: TRBJ2-3
d_gene: TRBD2
abundance: many
CDR3aa: CATSRLAGVDGTQYF
CDR3nt: TGTGCCACCTCAAGACTAGCGGGAGTTGACGGTACGCAGTATTTT

v_gene: TRBV27
j_gene: TRBJ2-4
d_gene: NA
abundance: NA
CDR3aa: CASSLYGGGSFDKNIQYF
CDR3nt: TGTGCCAGCAGTTTATATGGGGGCGGGAGCTTCGACAAAAACATTCAGTACTTC

v_gene: TRBV6-5
j_gene: TRBJ2-7
d_gene: NA
abundance: few
CDR3aa: CASRRDYEQYF
CDR3nt: TGTGCCAGTCGAAGGGACTACGAGCAGTACTTC

v_gene: TRBV7-9
j_gene: TRBJ1-5
d_gene: TRBD1
abundance: many
CDR3aa: CASSLGIGTVNQPQHF
CDR3nt: TGTGCCAGCAGCTTAGGAATAGGGACAGTCAATCAGCCCCAGCATTTT

v_gene: TRBV10-3
j_gene: TRBJ1-1
d_gene: NA
abundance: few
CDR3aa: CATTQGAEMNTEAFF
CDR3nt: TGTGCCACGACTCAGGGAGCGGAGATGAACACTGAAGCTTTCTTT

v_gene: TRBV5-1
j_gene: TRBJ2-5
d_gene: TRBD2
abundance: many
CDR3aa: CASSLGLAGPQETQYF
CDR3nt: TGCGCCAGCAGCCTGGGACTAGCGGGGCCACAAGAGACCCAGTACTTC